Listed here are 26 T cell receptor beta chains from one sample, sequenced in a study of T cells in women clearing cervical HPV infection. TCRdb's copy holds only in-frame clones and misses some; the assay was immunoSEQ multiplex PCR. The sample data list 25,000 to 40,000 clones. The sequenced material came from blood buffy coat. Receptor source: a woman aged 18 to 75 with a cervical HPV16 infection that either progressed to CIN3+ or cleared (not recorded which).

This clone counts as medium-sized by frequency. Read sequence stops 3 residues before the CDR3 end, and the germline J gene provides the missing end. V and J are TRBV6-2 or TRBV6-3 and TRBJ2-2; TRBD1 aligns across 7 bases. CDR3 length equals 14 residues. From germline, CDR1 is MNHEY and CDR2 SVGEGT. V lost 6 bases to trimming and J lost 7 bases; unmatched junction nucleotides: 8. This CDR3 is CASRGQFLDGELFF. The CDR3 DNA, read in part, is TGTGCCAGCAGGGGACAGTTCTTGGACGGGGAG.

With respect to this clone: The read finishes 3 residues shy of the CDR3 end, and the germline J gene is used to complete it. The V gene is TRBV6-2 or TRBV6-3, the J gene TRBJ1-6, with D uncertain. Trimming pared 7 bases from V and 9 bases from J, leaving 19 bases between. Per the germline V gene, CDR1 is MNHEY and CDR2 is SVGEGT. The CDR3 runs to 15 residues. The CDR3 DNA, read in part, is TGTGCCAGCATGGTCGGGGTACGAAGGTCTTCACCC. It yields the protein CASMVGVRRSSP. The whole CDR3 region reads CASMVGVRRSSPLHF.

A note on this clone: The read halts 3 residues ahead of the CDR3 end, with the missing end drawn from the germline J gene. The chain recombines TRBV5-1 with TRBJ2-5, with 9 bases fitting TRBD2. CDR3 length: 15 amino acids. J gave up 5 bases and V 0 bases, and 5 bases lay outside the gene matches. From germline, CDR1 is SGHRS and CDR2 YFSETQ. CDR3 protein: CASSLGSGGLETQYF. The part of the CDR3 DNA that was read is TGCGCCAGCAGCTTGGGTAGCGGGGGTCTCGAGACC.

Details on this clone: The read ends 3 residues before the CDR3 terminus; that terminus is restored from the germline J gene. The genes are TRBV5-1 and TRBJ2-1; 9 bases are shared with TRBD1. Germline values: CDR1 SGHRS, CDR2 YFSETQ. This CDR3 is 15 amino acids long. The J segment lost 7 bases and the V segment lost 4 bases, leaving 9 bases of the junction unmatched. The CDR3 region is CASSRMGTGTNEQFF. The sequenced CDR3 bases are TGCGCCAGCAGCCGGATGGGGACAGGGACGAATGAG.

For this clone: The read ends 3 residues shy of where the CDR3 ends; the end is completed using the germline J gene. The J gene is TRBJ2-3, the V gene TRBV6-1; D is unresolved. The CDR3 totals 15 residues. Germline V gene lookup returns CDR1 MNHNS and CDR2 SASEGT. The CDR3 is CASSEVGNSNQPQYF. CDR3 DNA (partial): TGTGCCAGCAGTGAAGTAGGTAATAGCAATCAGCCG.

As to this clone: The CDR3 end falls 3 residues outside the read, so it is completed with the germline J gene. The rearrangement links TRBV19 to TRBJ1-2; the D is unclear. CDR3 length: 14 residues. The germline gives CDR1 LNHDA, CDR2 SQIVND (reference sequence). CDR3 region: CASSWLAGSGDYTF. The sequenced CDR3 bases are TGTGCCAGTAGTTGGTTAGCGGGATCCGGCGAC.

Comments on this clone: The read is 3 residues too short to cover the CDR3 end, so that end is filled in from the germline J gene. The chain recombines TRBV20-1 with TRBJ2-3, with 8 bases that match TRBD1. The length of the CDR3 is 14 residues. The germline CDR1 and CDR2 sequences are DFQATT and SNEGSKA (reference sequence). The CDR3 here is CSAQLQGGQETQYF. Partial CDR3 DNA: TGCAGTGCACAGCTACAGGGGGGACAAGAGACG.

Incomplete CDR3 DNA: TGCGCCAGCAGTGCCCTTGGGACAGGGATTCCCTACGAG. This encodes CASSALGTGIPYE. The CDR3 reads in full as CASSALGTGIPYEQYF. This sequence joins TRBV10-2 and TRBJ2-7, with TRBD1 matching 9 bases. The read falls 3 residues short of the CDR3 end, and the missing part is taken from the germline J gene. J was trimmed by 2 bases and V by 4 bases; bases with no gene match: 9. The CDR3 length is 16 residues. In germline, CDR1 is WSHSY, CDR2 SAAADI.

As regards this clone: Germline is not matched at one junction end, which may reflect a read error. The read comes to an end 3 residues before the CDR3 does, leaving the germline J gene to fill in the end. Other DNA sequences in this specimen translate into the identical CDR3. V and J are TRBV5-1 and TRBJ1-3; 7 bases agree with TRBD1. Germline CDR1 and CDR2: SGHRS and YFSETQ. The CDR3 has 18 residues. The CDR3 sequence is CASSLDAQGSAAGNTIYF. The covered CDR3 bases are TGCGCCAGCAGCTTGGATGCACAGGGGAGCGCCGCTGGAAACACT.

Points on this clone: The read halts 3 residues ahead of the CDR3 end, with the missing end drawn from the germline J gene. The chain employs TRBV7-2 and TRBJ2-3; D may be TRBD2 (7 bases). Germline V gene lookup returns CDR1 SGHTA and CDR2 FQGNSA. There are 15 residues in the CDR3. The part of the CDR3 DNA that was read is TGTGCCAGCAGCCCGGCTGGGGGGGGCGGAGAGACG. Residues: CASSPAGGGGET. The full CDR3 protein reads CASSPAGGGGETQYF. Together with reference TRBV7-2 and TRBJ2-3, the CDR3 gives the full variable domain: GAGVSQSPSNKVTEKGKDVELRCDPISGHTALYWYRQSLGQGLEFLIYFQGNSAPDKSGLPSDRFSAERTGGSVSTLTIQRTQQEDSAVYLCASSPAGGGGETQYFGPGTRLTVL.

With respect to this clone: From the germline J gene comes the end of the CDR3, since the read stops 3 residues before it. The chain couples TRBV5-1 to TRBJ1-2; TRBD1 agrees at 8 bases. The CDR3 contains 15 residues. Germline values: CDR1 SGHRS, CDR2 YFSETQ. The J segment lost 4 bases and the V segment lost 4 bases, leaving 9 bases of the junction unmatched. CDR3 loop: CASSADRTGTYGYTF. The sequenced part of the CDR3 DNA is TGCGCCAGCAGCGCGGACCGGACAGGGACCTATGGC.

Of note for this clone: Read sequence stops 3 residues before the CDR3 end, and the germline J gene provides the missing end. V gene TRBV19 combines with J gene TRBJ1-6; 7 nucleotides match TRBD1. The CDR3 spans 15 residues. V shed 7 bases, J shed 7 bases, and the junction held 10 bases outside the gene matches. Germline lookup yields CDR1 LNHDA and CDR2 SQIVND (reference sequence). The CDR3 sequence is CASTKGGQYNSPLHF. CDR3 DNA, as far as it was read: TGTGCCAGTACCAAGGGGGGACAGTACAATTCACCC.

As regards this clone: The read falls 3 residues short of the CDR3 end, and the missing part is taken from the germline J gene. V is TRBV5-1 and J is TRBJ1-2; D is perhaps TRBD1 (6 bases). CDR1 SGHRS and CDR2 YFSETQ come from the germline V gene. This CDR3 has 13 residues. The CDR3 region is CASSFRDTDTYTF. The sequenced CDR3 bases are TGCGCCAGCAGCTTCCGGGACACAGATACC. The full variable domain, rest sourced from reference TRBV5-1 and TRBJ1-2, is KAGVTQTPRYLIKTRGQQVTLSCSPISGHRSVSWYQQTPGQGLQFLFEYFSETQRNKGNFPGRFSGRQFSNSRSEMNVSTLELGDSALYLCASSFRDTDTYTFGSGTRLTVV.

The part of the CDR3 DNA that was read is TGTGCCAGTAGGAAAGGACAGGCTGAAAAA. This translates into CASRKGQAEK. The CDR3 reads in full as CASRKGQAEKLFF. The gene calls are TRBV19 and TRBJ1-4; 7 bases agree with TRBD1. From the germline J gene comes the end of the CDR3, since the read stops 3 residues before it. The ends lost 6 bases at V and 7 bases at J; junction bases unmatched: 5. The V gene's germline CDR1 is LNHDA and CDR2 SQIVND (reference sequence). CDR3 length: 13 residues.

Worth noting for this clone: The read finishes 3 residues shy of the CDR3 end, and the germline J gene is used to complete it. The rearrangement joins TRBV5-1 to TRBJ2-7, with 9 bases aligning to TRBD1. There are 14 residues in the CDR3. The V and J ends lost 4 bases and 4 bases, in that order; junction bases with no gene match: 6. Germline lookup yields CDR1 SGHRS and CDR2 YFSETQ. The part of the CDR3 DNA that was read is TGCGCCAGCAGCATCGGGACAGGGTTGTACGAG. Encoded protein: CASSIGTGLYE. The whole CDR3 region reads CASSIGTGLYEQYF. The variable domain in full, with the rest retrieved from reference TRBV5-1 and TRBJ2-7, is KAGVTQTPRYLIKTRGQQVTLSCSPISGHRSVSWYQQTPGQGLQFLFEYFSETQRNKGNFPGRFSGRQFSNSRSEMNVSTLELGDSALYLCASSIGTGLYEQYFGPGTRLTVT.

To note about this clone: The read stops 3 residues short of the end of the CDR3; the missing end is completed from the germline J gene. This chain connects TRBV7-9 to TRBJ1-2; TRBD1 matches 7 bases. This CDR3 has 13 amino acids. Germline V CDR1 and CDR2: SEHNR, FQNEAQ (reference sequence). The covered CDR3 bases are TGTGCCAGCAGACATATGACAGGGCCCGAC. It translates to CASRHMTGPD. The CDR3, in full, reads CASRHMTGPDYTF.

As concerns this clone: From the germline J gene comes the end of the CDR3, since the read stops 3 residues before it. The chain joins TRBV2 to TRBJ2-7, with unresolved D. The CDR3 loop spans 15 amino acids. CDR1 is SNHLY, CDR2 FYNNEI, per germline. Trimming took 0 bases from V and 0 from J, leaving 9 bases between them. Partial CDR3 DNA: TGTGCCAGCAGTGAAGCTACAGTGAGCTCCTACGAG. Encoded protein: CASSEATVSSYE. The entire CDR3 protein is CASSEATVSSYEQYF.

As concerns this clone: From the germline J gene comes the end of the CDR3, since the read stops 3 residues before it. V gene TRBV5-1 combines with J gene TRBJ2-3; TRBD1 aligns across 10 bases. Trimming cost V 3 bases and J 1 base; bases outside gene matches: 11. Per germline, CDR1 SGHRS and CDR2 YFSETQ. The CDR3 is 18 residues long. The CDR3 sequence is CASSSDRGRRGRTDTQYF. The DNA read from the CDR3 is TGCGCCAGCAGCTCCGACAGGGGGCGCCGAGGGCGCACAGATACG.

As to this clone: The CDR3 end is not reached by the read, which stops 3 residues before it; the germline J gene fills it in. The sample holds other DNA sequences that translate to the same CDR3. The chain has TRBV5-1 and TRBJ1-1; TRBD1 agrees at 8 bases. This CDR3 is 14 amino acids long. The germline gives CDR1 SGHRS, CDR2 YFSETQ. V lost 4 bases, J lost 4 bases, and 6 bases stayed unmatched. The CDR3 here is CASSLGQGITEAFF. The sequenced part of the CDR3 DNA is TGCGCCAGCAGCCTAGGACAGGGAATCACTGAA.

Concerning this clone: Coverage ceases 3 residues before the CDR3 finishes, and the germline J gene fills in the end. The rearrangement uses TRBV5-1 and TRBJ2-1, with 7 nucleotides matching TRBD2. V lost 0 bases to trimming and J lost 2 bases; unmatched junction nucleotides: 5. CDR3 length: 16 amino acids. Germline CDR1 is SGHRS and CDR2 is YFSETQ. CDR3 DNA, as far as it was read: TGCGCCAGCAGCTTGGTAATCAGCGGGACCTACAATGAG. Amino acids: CASSLVISGTYNE. The whole CDR3 reads CASSLVISGTYNEQFF.

Comment on this clone: The CDR3 end lies 3 residues beyond the end of the read and is filled in from the germline J gene. This CDR3 is also generated by other DNA sequences in the sample. V and J are TRBV5-1 and TRBJ1-2, with 9 bases that match TRBD1. Germline CDR1 reads SGHRS; CDR2 reads YFSETQ. The CDR3 extends over 15 amino acids. This CDR3 reads CASSSIPTGGRGYTF. The sequenced part of the CDR3 DNA is TGCGCCAGCAGCTCGATTCCTACAGGGGGCCGTGGA.

Points on this clone: Sequencing ends 3 residues short of the CDR3 end; the germline J gene provides the rest. This chain uses TRBV5-1 with TRBJ2-3, with 7 positions matching TRBD2. CDR3 length: 13 residues. Germline lookup yields CDR1 SGHRS and CDR2 YFSETQ. The CDR3 is CASRSGNQETQYF. The CDR3 DNA, read in part, is TGCGCCAGCAGAAGCGGGAACCAAGAGACG.

For this clone: The observed sequence ends 3 residues before the CDR3 terminus, with the missing tail filled in from the germline J gene. The J gene is TRBJ1-5, the V gene TRBV19, with TRBD1 as a possible D gene (6 bases). There are 13 residues in the CDR3. V dropped 5 bases and J dropped 4 bases, with 9 bases sitting between them. Germline V CDR1 and CDR2: LNHDA, SQIVND (reference sequence). Incomplete CDR3 DNA: TGTGCCAGTAGTGACACAGGGAATCAGCCC. This gives the protein CASSDTGNQP. The CDR3 as a whole reads CASSDTGNQPQHF.

Points on this clone: From the germline J gene comes the end of the CDR3, since the read stops 3 residues before it. The chain combines TRBV18 with TRBJ2-1; D not certain. This CDR3 contains 15 residues. Trimming left V 4 bases short and J 0 bases short, with 10 bases between. CDR1 is KGHSH, CDR2 LQKENI, per germline. This CDR3 reads CASSQGFSSYNEQFF. CDR3 bases read: TGTGCCAGCTCACAGGGCTTTAGCTCCTACAATGAG.

Partial CDR3 DNA: TGCAGTGCCCTACTAGCTCCAACTAATGAAAAA. Translation: CSALLAPTNEK. The entire CDR3 reads CSALLAPTNEKLFF. V gene TRBV20-1 combines with J gene TRBJ1-4; D gene unclear. The CDR3 end falls 3 residues outside the read, so it is completed with the germline J gene. V was cut by 6 bases and J by 0 bases, with 11 bases left in between. Germline loops: CDR1 DFQATT, CDR2 SNEGSKA (reference sequence). This CDR3 is 14 amino acids long.

With respect to this clone: The read comes to an end 3 residues before the CDR3 does, leaving the germline J gene to fill in the end. J is TRBJ2-3 and V is TRBV30; D remains ambiguous. Germline V gene sequence: CDR1 GTSNPN, CDR2 SVGIG (reference sequence). The CDR3 length is 15 residues. CDR3 sequence reads: CAWSVPIEYQETQYF. The covered CDR3 bases are TGTGCCTGGAGCGTCCCTATAGAGTACCAAGAGACG.